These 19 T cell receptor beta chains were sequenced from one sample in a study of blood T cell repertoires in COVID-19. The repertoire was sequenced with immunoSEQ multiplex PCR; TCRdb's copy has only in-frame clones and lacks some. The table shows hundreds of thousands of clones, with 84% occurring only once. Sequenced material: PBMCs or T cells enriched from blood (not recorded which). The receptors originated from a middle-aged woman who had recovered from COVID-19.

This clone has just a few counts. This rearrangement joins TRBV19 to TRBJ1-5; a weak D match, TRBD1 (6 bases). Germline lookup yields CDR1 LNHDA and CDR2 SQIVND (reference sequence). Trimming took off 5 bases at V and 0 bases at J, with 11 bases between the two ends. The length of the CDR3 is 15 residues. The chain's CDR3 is CASSWTVYSNQPQHF. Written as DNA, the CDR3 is TGTGCCAGTAGTTGGACAGTTTATAGCAATCAGCCCCAGCATTTT. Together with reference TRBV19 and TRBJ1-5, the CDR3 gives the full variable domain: DGGITQSPKYLFRKEGQNVTLSCEQNLNHDAMYWYRQDPGQGLRLIYYSQIVNDFQKGDIAEGYSVSREKKESFPLTVTSAQKNPTAFYLCASSWTVYSNQPQHFGDGTRLSIL.

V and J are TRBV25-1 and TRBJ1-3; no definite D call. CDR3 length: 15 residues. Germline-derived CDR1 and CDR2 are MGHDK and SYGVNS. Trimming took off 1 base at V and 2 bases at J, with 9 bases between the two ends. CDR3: CASSEFPSAGNTIYF. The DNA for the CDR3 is TGTGCCAGCAGTGAATTCCCATCGGCTGGAAACACCATATATTTT. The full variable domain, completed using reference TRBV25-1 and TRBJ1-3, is EADIYQTPRYLVIGTGKKITLECSQTMGHDKMYWYQQDPGMELHLIHYSYGVNSTEKGDLSSESTVSRIRTEHFPLTLESARPSHTSQYLCASSEFPSAGNTIYFGEGSWLTVV.

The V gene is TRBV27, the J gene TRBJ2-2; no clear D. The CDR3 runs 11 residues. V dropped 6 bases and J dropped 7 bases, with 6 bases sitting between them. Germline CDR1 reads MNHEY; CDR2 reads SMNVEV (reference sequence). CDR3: CASRSYGELFF. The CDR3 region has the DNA TGTGCCAGCAGATCTTACGGGGAGCTGTTTTTT.

The CDR3: CASSPQSPTNEKLFF. The DNA for the CDR3 is TGTGCCAGCTCACCACAGAGCCCAACTAATGAAAAACTGTTTTTT. J is TRBJ1-4 and V is TRBV18; D remains ambiguous. The CDR3 consists of 15 residues. From germline, CDR1 is KGHSH and CDR2 LQKENI. V lost 1 base and J 0 bases, leaving 6 bases between the germline ends.

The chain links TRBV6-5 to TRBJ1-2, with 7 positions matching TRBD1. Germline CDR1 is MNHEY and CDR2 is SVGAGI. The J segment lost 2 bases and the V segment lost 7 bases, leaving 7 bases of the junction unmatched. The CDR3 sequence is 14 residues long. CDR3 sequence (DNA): TGTGCCAGCATGAGGACAGGCCGCAACTATGGCTACACCTTC. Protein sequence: CASMRTGRNYGYTF.

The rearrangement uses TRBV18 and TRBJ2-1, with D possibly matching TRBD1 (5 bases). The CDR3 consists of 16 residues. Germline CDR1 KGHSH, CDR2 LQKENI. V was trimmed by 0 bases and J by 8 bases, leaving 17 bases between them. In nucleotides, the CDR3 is TGTGCCAGCTCACCACCCGGTAAAACAGGTTCACATGAGCAGTTCTTC. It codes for CASSPPGKTGSHEQFF. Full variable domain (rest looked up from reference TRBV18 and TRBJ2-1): NAGVMQNPRHLVRRRGQEARLRCSPMKGHSHVYWYRQLPEEGLKFMVYLQKENIIDESGMPKERFSAEFPKEGPSILRIQQVVRGDSAAYFCASSPPGKTGSHEQFFGPGTRLTVL.

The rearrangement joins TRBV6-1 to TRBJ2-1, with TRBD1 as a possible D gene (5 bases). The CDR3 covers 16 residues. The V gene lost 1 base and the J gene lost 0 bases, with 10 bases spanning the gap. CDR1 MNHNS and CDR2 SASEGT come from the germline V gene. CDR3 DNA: TGTGCCAGCAGTGAAGGGGGCTGGAGCTCCTACAATGAGCAGTTCTTC. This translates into CASSEGGWSSYNEQFF.

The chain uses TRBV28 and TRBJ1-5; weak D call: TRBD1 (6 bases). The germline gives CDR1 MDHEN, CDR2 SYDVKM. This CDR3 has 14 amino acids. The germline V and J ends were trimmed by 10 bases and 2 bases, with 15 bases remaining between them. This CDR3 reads CAITDSGGNQPQHF. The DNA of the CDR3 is TGTGCCATCACGGATTCAGGGGGCAATCAGCCCCAGCATTTT. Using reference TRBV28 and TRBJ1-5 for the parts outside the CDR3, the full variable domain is DVKVTQSSRYLVKRTGEKVFLECVQDMDHENMFWYRQDPGLGLRLIYFSYDVKMKEKGDIPEGYSVSREKKERFSLILESASTNQTSMYLCAITDSGGNQPQHFGDGTRLSIL.

CDR3 sequence (DNA): TGTGCCAGCAGCCGTATGCTAGTGGGGGGCTACGAGCAGTACTTC. Translated, it gives CASSRMLVGGYEQYF. The chain joins TRBV13 to TRBJ2-7; D is possibly TRBD2 (6 bases). Germline values: CDR1 PRHDT, CDR2 FYEKMQ (reference sequence). Trimming stripped 5 bases from V and 3 bases from J, with 17 bases between. CDR3 size: 15 residues.

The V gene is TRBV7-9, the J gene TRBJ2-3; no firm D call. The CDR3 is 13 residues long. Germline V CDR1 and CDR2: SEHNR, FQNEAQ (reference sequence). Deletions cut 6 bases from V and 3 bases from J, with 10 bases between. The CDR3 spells CASSLDGTDTQYF. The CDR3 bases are TGTGCCAGCAGTCTAGATGGTACAGATACGCAGTATTTT.

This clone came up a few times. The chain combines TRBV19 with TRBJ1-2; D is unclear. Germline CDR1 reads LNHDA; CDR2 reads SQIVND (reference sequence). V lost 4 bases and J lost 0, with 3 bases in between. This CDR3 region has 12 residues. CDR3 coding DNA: TGTGCCAGTAGTACGTCTAACTATGGCTACACCTTC. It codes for CASSTSNYGYTF.

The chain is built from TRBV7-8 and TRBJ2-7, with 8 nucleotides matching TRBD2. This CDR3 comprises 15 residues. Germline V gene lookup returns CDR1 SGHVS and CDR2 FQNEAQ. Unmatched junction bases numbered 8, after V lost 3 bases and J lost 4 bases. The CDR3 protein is CASSFGRALGYEQYV. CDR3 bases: TGTGCCAGCAGCTTCGGGAGGGCCCTCGGATACGAGCAGTACGTC.

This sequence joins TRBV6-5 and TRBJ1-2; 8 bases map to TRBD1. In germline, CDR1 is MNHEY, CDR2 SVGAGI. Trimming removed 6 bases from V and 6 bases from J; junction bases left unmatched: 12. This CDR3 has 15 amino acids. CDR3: CASSRSGQGKDGYTF. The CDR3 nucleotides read TGTGCCAGCAGCCGCTCCGGACAGGGCAAGGATGGCTACACCTTC.

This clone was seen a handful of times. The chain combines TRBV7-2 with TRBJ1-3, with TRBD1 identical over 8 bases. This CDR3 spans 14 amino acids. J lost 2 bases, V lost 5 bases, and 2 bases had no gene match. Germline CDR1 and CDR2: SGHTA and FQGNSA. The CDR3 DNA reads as TGTGCCAGCAGCCAGGACAGGGCTGGAAACACCATATATTTT. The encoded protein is CASSQDRAGNTIYF.

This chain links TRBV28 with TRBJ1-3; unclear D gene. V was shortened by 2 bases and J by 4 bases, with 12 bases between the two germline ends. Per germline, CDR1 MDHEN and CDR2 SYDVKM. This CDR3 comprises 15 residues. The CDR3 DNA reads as TGTGCCAGCAGTTTACTCCCGCCCCGGGGAAACACCATATATTTT. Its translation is CASSLLPPRGNTIYF.

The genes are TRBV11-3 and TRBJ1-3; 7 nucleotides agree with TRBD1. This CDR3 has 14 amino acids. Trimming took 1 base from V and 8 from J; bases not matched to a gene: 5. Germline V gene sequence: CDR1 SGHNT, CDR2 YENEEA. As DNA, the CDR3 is TGTGCCAGCAGCTTAGGGGACAGACGGGACACCATATATTTT. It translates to CASSLGDRRDTIYF.

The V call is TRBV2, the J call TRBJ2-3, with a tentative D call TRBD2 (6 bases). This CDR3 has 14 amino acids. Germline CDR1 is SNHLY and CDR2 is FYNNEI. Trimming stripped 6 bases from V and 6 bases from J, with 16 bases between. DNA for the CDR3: TGTGCCAGCAGACAATTAGCGGCCCCGGATACGCAGTATTTT. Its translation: CASRQLAAPDTQYF.

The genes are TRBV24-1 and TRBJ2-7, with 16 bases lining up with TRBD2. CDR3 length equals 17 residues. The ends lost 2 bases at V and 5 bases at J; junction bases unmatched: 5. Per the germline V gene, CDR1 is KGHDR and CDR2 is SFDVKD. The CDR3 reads CATSDSGLAGGRHEQYV. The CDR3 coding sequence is TGTGCCACCAGTGATTCGGGACTAGCGGGAGGGCGCCACGAGCAGTACGTC.

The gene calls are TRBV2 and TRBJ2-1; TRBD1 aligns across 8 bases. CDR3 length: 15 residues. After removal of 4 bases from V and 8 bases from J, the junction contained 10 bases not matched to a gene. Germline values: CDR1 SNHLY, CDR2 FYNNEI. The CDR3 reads CASSVGTGGSDEQFF. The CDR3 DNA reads TGTGCCAGCAGTGTGGGTACAGGGGGTTCTGATGAGCAGTTCTTC.